The sequence of this T cell receptor beta chain was determined in a study of cytomegalovirus exposure and HLA in healthy donors. Study outcomes and limitations: DRB1 showed the most TCR associations and HLA-C the fewest in a later analysis, as rates varied by HLA locus. Later analysis found that TCR beta chains associated with HLA were more clonally expanded than other, equally common chains. Analysis was carried out at a later point, and it linked a missense DCLRE1C variant to TCR beta V- and J-gene trimming. The presence/absence work took it that sequencing depth was about the same across donors.

The CDR3 extends over 14 amino acids. Per the germline V gene, CDR1 is SEHNR and CDR2 is FQNEAQ (reference sequence). This clone was counted only a few times. Its antigen is still unknown. Vbeta (60) and Jbeta (13) primers were used in the PCR. Generated by immunoSEQ multiplex PCR, the TCRdb table keeps only in-frame clones and is missing some. The table lists 200,000 to 250,000 clones, 85% to 90% of them singletons. The chain is built from TRBV7-9 and TRBJ2-5; D is uncertain. The better agreement between TRBJ2-7 and the DNA end casts doubt on the J call. The receptor was isolated from a human donor in good health. Sequences were obtained from PBMCs. CDR3 DNA: TGTGCCAGCAGCAAGGTGTTTTCAGGCCACGAGCAGTACTTC. Its protein is CASSKVFSGHEQYF.